This T cell receptor (beta chain) was obtained from a study of blood T cell repertoires in COVID-19. Study-level background: Material from acute and convalescent COVID-19 was sourced from the United States, Italy and Spain.

CDR1 and CDR2 from the germline V gene are SGHTA and FQGNSA. The V segment lost 4 bases and the J segment 7 bases; nucleotides outside the gene matches: 9. This CDR3 is built from 16 residues. Repertoires were generated with immunoSEQ multiplex PCR, while TCRdb's copy carries only in-frame clones and drops some. The table lists hundreds of thousands of clones, more than 80% of them singletons, with approximately 3% in the top ten. The sequencing sample was made of peripheral blood. The V gene is TRBV7-2, the J gene TRBJ2-2; 10 nucleotides align to TRBD2. The receptor's source is a woman aged 25 to 45 with COVID-19, enrolled during active disease. CDR3 amino acids: CASSSKREGLSGELFF. DNA for the CDR3: TGTGCCAGCAGCTCCAAGCGGGAGGGCCTCAGCGGGGAGCTGTTTTTT.